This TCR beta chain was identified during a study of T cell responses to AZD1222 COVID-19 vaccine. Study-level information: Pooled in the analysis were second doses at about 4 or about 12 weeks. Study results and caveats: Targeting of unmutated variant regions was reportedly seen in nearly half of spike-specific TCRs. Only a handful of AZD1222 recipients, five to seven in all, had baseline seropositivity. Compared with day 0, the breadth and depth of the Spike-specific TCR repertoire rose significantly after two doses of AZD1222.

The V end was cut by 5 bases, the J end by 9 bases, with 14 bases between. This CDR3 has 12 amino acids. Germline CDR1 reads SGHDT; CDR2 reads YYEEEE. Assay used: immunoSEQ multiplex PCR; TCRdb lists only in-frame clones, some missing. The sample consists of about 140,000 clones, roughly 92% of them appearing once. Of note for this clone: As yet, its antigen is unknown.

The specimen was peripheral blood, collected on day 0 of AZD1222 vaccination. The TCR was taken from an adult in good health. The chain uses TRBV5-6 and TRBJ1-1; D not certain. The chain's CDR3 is CASSHGHSQAFF. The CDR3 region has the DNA TGTGCCAGCAGTCACGGTCATTCTCAAGCTTTCTTT.